This passage covers 23 T cell receptor beta chains from one sample sequenced in a study of T cells after yellow fever vaccination. TCRdb re-called the 5' RACE reads through MiXCR, storing one row per CDR3 protein. The profile covers roughly 330,000 distinct CDR3 sequences, with around 6.8% appearing a single time and 18% taken by the ten largest. Sequenced here: PBMCs, sampled about 41 days after the first yellow fever vaccination. The receptor source for this set is a man between 18 and 35 years old who received the YFV17D yellow fever vaccine.

This clonotype was seen only a few times. The chain joins TRBV6-1 to TRBJ1-1, with 7 bases lining up with TRBD1. This CDR3 region has 15 residues. After removal of 5 bases from V and 0 bases from J, the junction contained 6 bases not matched to a gene. CDR1 MNHNS and CDR2 SASEGT come from the germline V gene. CDR3 residues: CASSPHRGMNTEAFF. CDR3 sequence (DNA): TGTGCCAGCAGTCCTCACAGGGGCATGAACACTGAAGCTTTCTTT.

This clonotype has more than one count but fewer than ten. The chain employs TRBV5-1 and TRBJ2-2; maybe TRBD2 (6 bases). V dropped 4 bases and J dropped 4 bases, with 11 bases sitting between them. Looked up from germline, CDR1 is SGHRS and CDR2 is YFSETQ. The CDR3 spans 14 residues. CDR3 amino acids: CASSGGDGTGELFF. The CDR3 DNA sequence: TGCGCCAGCAGCGGAGGGGACGGCACCGGGGAGCTGTTTTTT. Complete variable domain (other parts from reference TRBV5-1 and TRBJ2-2): KAGVTQTPRYLIKTRGQQVTLSCSPISGHRSVSWYQQTPGQGLQFLFEYFSETQRNKGNFPGRFSGRQFSNSRSEMNVSTLELGDSALYLCASSGGDGTGELFFGEGSRLTVL.

The rearrangement uses TRBV30 and TRBJ1-1, with 11 bases matching TRBD1. Trimming removed 5 bases from V and 5 bases from J; junction bases left unmatched: 1. Germline V gene lookup returns CDR1 GTSNPN and CDR2 SVGIG (reference sequence). This CDR3 spans 12 amino acids. The chain's CDR3 is CAWGQGATEAFF. For the CDR3, the DNA is TGTGCCTGGGGACAGGGGGCGACTGAAGCTTTCTTT.

This clonotype showed up just a few times. No conserved phenylalanine or tryptophan ends this CDR3, so it is likely a read error. CDR3 coding DNA: TGTGCCAGCAGCCGGACTGTTAACACCGGGGAGCTGTTTTCT. Translating gives CASSRTVNTGELFS. The J gene is TRBJ2-2, the V gene TRBV7-3; a weak D match, TRBD2 (5 bases). This CDR3 comprises 14 residues. Trimming stripped 5 bases from V and 2 bases from J, with 9 bases between. Germline CDR1 is SGHTA and CDR2 is FQGTGA.

This clonotype appeared many times. This chain joins TRBV5-1 and TRBJ1-1; D is perhaps TRBD1 (6 bases). The CDR3 has 11 residues. The germline V gene encodes CDR1 SGHRS and CDR2 YFSETQ. V gave up 3 bases and J gave up 8 bases, with 8 bases separating them. Written as DNA, the CDR3 is TGCGCCAGCAGCTGGGGGACAGAAGCTTTCTTT. Its protein is CASSWGTEAFF.

This clonotype was counted only a few times. This chain links TRBV29-1 with TRBJ2-2; D unclear. The germline V and J ends were trimmed by 4 bases and 5 bases, with 11 bases remaining between them. The CDR3 length is 13 residues. From germline, CDR1 is SQVTM and CDR2 ANQGSEA. The CDR3 sequence is CSVAGTLTGELFF. The CDR3 nucleotides are TGCAGCGTTGCCGGCACTCTGACCGGGGAGCTGTTTTTT.

This clonotype was seen more than once but under ten times. The CDR3 sequence is CASSQTVGAWQPQHF. CDR3 bases: TGTGCCAGCAGCCAAACCGTCGGGGCATGGCAGCCCCAGCATTTT. The chain uses TRBV3-1 and TRBJ1-5, with D perhaps matching TRBD1 (5 bases). Germline assignment: CDR1 LGHDT and CDR2 YNNKEL (reference sequence). V lost 2 bases, J lost 7 bases, and 15 bases lay in between. CDR3 length: 15 amino acids.

This clonotype was counted a few times. The rearrangement links TRBV12-3 or TRBV12-4 to TRBJ2-5; tentative D call: TRBD2 (5 bases). V lost 6 bases and J lost 5, with 22 bases in between. This CDR3 region has 16 residues. CDR3 sequence (DNA): TGTGCCAGCAGCCTGCAAAGCTTGACTTCGGGGGAGACCCAGTACTTC. Translated: CASSLQSLTSGETQYF.

Only a few counts were recorded for this clonotype. The genes are TRBV7-9 and TRBJ2-3; TRBD2 aligns across 9 bases. This CDR3 comprises 14 residues. V dropped 5 bases and J dropped 5; count of bases not matched to a gene: 5. Germline CDR1 SEHNR, CDR2 FQNEAQ (reference sequence). The CDR3 sequence is CASSISGGGDTQYF. In DNA form, the CDR3 reads TGTGCCAGCAGCATTAGCGGGGGCGGAGATACGCAGTATTTT.

This clonotype occurred a few times. The chain joins TRBV11-2 to TRBJ2-7; possibly TRBD1 or TRBD2 for D (5 bases each). Germline lookup yields CDR1 SGHAT and CDR2 FQNNGV. CDR3 size: 14 residues. With 7 bases removed from V and 0 bases from J, the gap between germline ends came to 13 bases. CDR3 protein: CASTEGFASYEQYF. CDR3 DNA: TGTGCCAGCACCGAGGGGTTCGCCTCCTACGAGCAGTACTTC. Full variable domain (rest looked up from reference TRBV11-2 and TRBJ2-7): EAGVAQSPRYKIIEKRQSVAFWCNPISGHATLYWYQQILGQGPKLLIQFQNNGVVDDSQLPKDRFSAERLKGVDSTLKIQPAKLEDSAVYLCASTEGFASYEQYFGPGTRLTVT.

The table lists this clonotype with a few counts. J is TRBJ2-2 and V is TRBV12-3 or TRBV12-4; D perhaps matches TRBD2 (5 bases). Trimming took off 0 bases at V and 8 bases at J, with 13 bases between the two ends. The CDR3 consists of 15 residues. CDR3 DNA sequence: TGTGCCAGCAGTTTAGCCGGGATAAGCCCGGGGGAGCTGTTTTTT. This translates into CASSLAGISPGELFF.

The rearrangement uses TRBV10-3 and TRBJ2-7; a possible D gene is TRBD2 (6 bases). The germline CDR1 and CDR2 sequences are ENHRY and SYGVKD. The germline V and J ends were trimmed by 4 bases and 5 bases, with 12 bases remaining between them. This CDR3 spans 13 amino acids. Here the CDR3 reads CAISGRERDEQYF. The CDR3 coding sequence is TGTGCCATCAGTGGACGGGAGAGGGACGAGCAGTACTTC.

The CDR3 DNA reads TGTGCCAGCAGGGACAATTACAATGAGCAGTTCTTC. Amino acid sequence: CASRDNYNEQFF. The chain is built from TRBV12-3 or TRBV12-4 and TRBJ2-1; D is perhaps TRBD1 (5 bases). The V end lost 6 bases, the J end lost 4 bases, and 7 bases lay between the germline ends. The CDR3 spans 12 residues.

The rearrangement links TRBV27 to TRBJ2-3; D may be TRBD1 (5 bases). The V end lost 2 bases, the J end lost 3 bases, and 18 bases lay between the germline ends. This CDR3 has 17 amino acids. CDR1 is MNHEY and CDR2 is SMNVEV in the germline V gene (reference sequence). The CDR3 nucleotides read TGTGCCAGCAGTTTACTAAGCCAGGGCTGGGGTACAGATACGCAGTATTTT. Residues: CASSLLSQGWGTDTQYF.

The J gene is TRBJ1-6, the V gene TRBV20-1; TRBD1 matches 9 bases. Germline V gives CDR1 DFQATT, CDR2 SNEGSKA (reference sequence). The CDR3 loop spans 13 amino acids. V lost 6 bases to trimming and J lost 9 bases; unmatched junction nucleotides: 6. The CDR3 DNA sequence: TGCAGTGCAACTCGGGACAGGGTTTCACCCCTCCACTTT. Its protein product is CSATRDRVSPLHF.

This clonotype was seen ten or more times. This chain joins TRBV5-1 and TRBJ2-5; TRBD1 matches 9 bases. This CDR3 has 17 residues. Germline V lookup: CDR1 SGHRS, CDR2 YFSETQ. With 2 bases clipped from V and 0 bases from J, the junction kept 8 bases outside the gene matches. For the CDR3, the DNA is TGCGCCAGCAGCTTTCCTACCCGGGACAGGGACCAAGAGACCCAGTACTTC. Translation: CASSFPTRDRDQETQYF.

This clonotype was picked up a small number of times. This chain links TRBV12-3 or TRBV12-4 with TRBJ1-6, with 9 bases aligning to TRBD1. Unmatched junction bases numbered 3, after V lost 4 bases and J lost 8 bases. The CDR3 has 14 residues. In DNA form, the CDR3 reads TGTGCCAGCAGTTCGGGACAGGGACATTCACCCCTCCACTTT. Protein product: CASSSGQGHSPLHF.

This clonotype was seen a few times. The chain couples TRBV5-1 to TRBJ2-1; D is possibly TRBD2 (7 bases). Trimming removed 4 bases from V and 7 bases from J, with 15 bases in between. This CDR3 is built from 14 residues. Looked up from germline, CDR1 is SGHRS and CDR2 is YFSETQ. The chain's CDR3 is CASSLRTAGNEQFF. Written as DNA, the CDR3 is TGCGCCAGCAGCCTCCGGACAGCGGGGAATGAGCAGTTCTTC.

Many counts were recorded for this clonotype. CDR3 nucleotides: TGTGCCAGCAGGAACCTGTTAAACCAAGAGACCCAGTACTTC. Amino acids: CASRNLLNQETQYF. J is TRBJ2-5 and V is TRBV5-5; D is ambiguous. V shed 5 bases and J shed 0 bases, with 11 bases lying between them. The CDR3 length is 14 residues. The germline gives CDR1 SGHKS, CDR2 YYEKEE (reference sequence).

This clonotype was seen only a few times. This rearrangement joins TRBV5-1 to TRBJ1-6, with D possibly TRBD1 on 5 matching bases. This CDR3 is built from 16 residues. Germline V lookup: CDR1 SGHRS, CDR2 YFSETQ. Trimming took off 0 bases at V and 7 bases at J, with 14 bases between the two ends. For the CDR3, the DNA is TGCGCCAGCAGCTTGGCCACCGGACAAAGAAATTCACCCCTCCACTTT. Translated, it gives CASSLATGQRNSPLHF.

This clonotype was seen ten or more times. The chain uses TRBV5-1 and TRBJ1-4, with a possible D match to TRBD1 (5 bases). The CDR3 has 15 amino acids. Trimming took 3 bases from V and 8 from J, leaving 17 bases between them. Germline lookup yields CDR1 SGHRS and CDR2 YFSETQ. Here the CDR3 reads CASSWGSTGGEKLFF. The CDR3, as DNA: TGCGCCAGCAGCTGGGGGAGTACCGGCGGGGAAAAACTGTTTTTT.

This clonotype was counted between two and nine times. This chain links TRBV27 with TRBJ1-5, with D possibly TRBD1 on 6 matching bases. Germline CDR1 reads MNHEY; CDR2 reads SMNVEV (reference sequence). V shed 0 bases and J shed 7 bases, with 16 bases lying between them. This CDR3 spans 16 amino acids. The CDR3 loop is CASSLSILTGRQPQHF. The CDR3 region has the DNA TGTGCCAGCAGTTTATCGATTTTGACAGGAAGACAGCCCCAGCATTTT.

This clonotype was seen a few times. CDR3 DNA: TGTGCCAGCAGTTACTCAGGGTTTCCCTACGAGCAGTACTTC. This translates into CASSYSGFPYEQYF. The chain carries TRBV6-5 and TRBJ2-7; D gene ambiguous. The CDR3 has 14 residues. V was clipped by 0 bases and J by 2 bases, with 8 bases between them. Per the germline V gene, CDR1 is MNHEY and CDR2 is SVGAGI.